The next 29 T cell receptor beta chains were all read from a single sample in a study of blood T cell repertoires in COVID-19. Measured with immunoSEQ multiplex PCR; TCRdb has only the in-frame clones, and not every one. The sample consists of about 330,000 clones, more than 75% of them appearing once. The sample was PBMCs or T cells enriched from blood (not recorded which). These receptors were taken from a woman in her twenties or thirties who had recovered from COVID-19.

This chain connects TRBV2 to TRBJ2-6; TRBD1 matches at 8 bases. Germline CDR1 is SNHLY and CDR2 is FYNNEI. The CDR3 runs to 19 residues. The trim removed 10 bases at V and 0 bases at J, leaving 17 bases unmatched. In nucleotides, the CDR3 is TGTGCCATCCCTCCCCGGGGCAGGGGGCGGAGCTCTGGGGCCAACGTCCTGACTTTC. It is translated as CAIPPRGRGRSSGANVLTF.

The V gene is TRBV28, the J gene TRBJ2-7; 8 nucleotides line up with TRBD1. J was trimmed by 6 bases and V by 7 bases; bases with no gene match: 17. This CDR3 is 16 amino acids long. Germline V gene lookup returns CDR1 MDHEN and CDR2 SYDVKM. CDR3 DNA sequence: TGTGCCAGCATAAGGACGACAACAGGGGGAATAGGCGAGCAGTACTTC. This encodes CASIRTTTGGIGEQYF.

The CDR3, as DNA: TGTGCCAGCAGCGATATAGGAGGGGGACAGAAAGGCTACACCTTC. Amino acid sequence: CASSDIGGGQKGYTF. This chain uses TRBV7-2 with TRBJ1-2; 7 bases are shared with TRBD1. The CDR3 spans 15 residues. Losses at the gene ends were 5 bases for V and 8 bases for J; bases not matched to a gene: 14. Germline V CDR1 and CDR2: SGHTA, FQGNSA.

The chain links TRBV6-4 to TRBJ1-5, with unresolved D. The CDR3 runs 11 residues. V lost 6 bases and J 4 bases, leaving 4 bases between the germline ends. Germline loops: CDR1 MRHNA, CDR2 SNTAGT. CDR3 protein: CASSRNQPQHF. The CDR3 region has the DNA TGTGCCAGCAGCCGTAATCAGCCCCAGCATTTT.

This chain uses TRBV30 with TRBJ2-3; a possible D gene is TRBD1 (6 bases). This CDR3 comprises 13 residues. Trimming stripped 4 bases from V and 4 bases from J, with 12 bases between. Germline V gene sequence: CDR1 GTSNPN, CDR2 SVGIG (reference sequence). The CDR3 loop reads CAWMGQAADTQYF. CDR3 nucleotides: TGTGCCTGGATGGGACAAGCGGCAGATACGCAGTATTTT.

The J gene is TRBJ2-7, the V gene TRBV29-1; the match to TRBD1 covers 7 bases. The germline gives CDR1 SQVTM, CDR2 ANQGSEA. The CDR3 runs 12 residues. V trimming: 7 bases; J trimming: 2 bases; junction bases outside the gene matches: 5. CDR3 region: CSGRDSPYEQYF. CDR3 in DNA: TGCAGCGGCCGGGACAGTCCCTACGAGCAGTACTTC.

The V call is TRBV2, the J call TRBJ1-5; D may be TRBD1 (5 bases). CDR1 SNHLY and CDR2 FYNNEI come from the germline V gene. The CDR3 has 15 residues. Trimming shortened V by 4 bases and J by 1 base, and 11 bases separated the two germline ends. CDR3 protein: CASSAERGSNQPQHF. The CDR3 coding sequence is TGTGCCAGCAGTGCGGAGCGGGGCAGCAATCAGCCCCAGCATTTT.

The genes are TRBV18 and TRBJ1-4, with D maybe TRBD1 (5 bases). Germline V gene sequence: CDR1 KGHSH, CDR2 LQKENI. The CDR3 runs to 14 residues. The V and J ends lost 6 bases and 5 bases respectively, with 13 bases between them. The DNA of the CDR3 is TGTGCCAGCTCCCTCAGACAGAAAAATGAAAAACTGTTTTTT. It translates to CASSLRQKNEKLFF.

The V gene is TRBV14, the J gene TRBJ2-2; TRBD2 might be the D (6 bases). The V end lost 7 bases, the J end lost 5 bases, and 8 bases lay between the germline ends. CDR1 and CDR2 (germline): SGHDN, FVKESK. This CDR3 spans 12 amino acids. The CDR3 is CASTRGTGELFF. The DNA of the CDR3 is TGTGCCAGCACCCGGGGGACCGGGGAGCTGTTTTTT.

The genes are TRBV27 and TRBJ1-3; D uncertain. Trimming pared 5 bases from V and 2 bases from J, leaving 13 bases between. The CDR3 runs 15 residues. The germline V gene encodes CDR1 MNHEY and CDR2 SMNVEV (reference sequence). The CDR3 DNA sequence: TGTGCCAGCAGTCCCCGCGGGATCGCTGGAAACACCATATATTTT. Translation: CASSPRGIAGNTIYF.

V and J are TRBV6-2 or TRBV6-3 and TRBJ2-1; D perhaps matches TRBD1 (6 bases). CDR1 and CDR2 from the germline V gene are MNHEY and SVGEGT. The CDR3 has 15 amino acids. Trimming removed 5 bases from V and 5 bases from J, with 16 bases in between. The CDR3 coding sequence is TGTGCCAGCAGTCCACGGGGACACTATAACAATGAGCAGTTCTTC. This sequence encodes CASSPRGHYNNEQFF.

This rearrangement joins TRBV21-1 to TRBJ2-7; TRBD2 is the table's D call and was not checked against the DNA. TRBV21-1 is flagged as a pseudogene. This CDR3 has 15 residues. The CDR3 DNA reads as TGTGCCAGCAGCAAAAACGGGACTTACTCCTACGAGCAGTACTTC. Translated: CASSKNGTYSYEQYF.

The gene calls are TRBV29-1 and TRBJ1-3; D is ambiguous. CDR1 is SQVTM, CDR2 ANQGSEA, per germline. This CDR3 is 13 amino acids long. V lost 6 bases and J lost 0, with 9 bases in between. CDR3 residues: CSVRGSSGNTIYF. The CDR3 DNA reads TGCAGCGTGCGAGGATCCTCTGGAAACACCATATATTTT.

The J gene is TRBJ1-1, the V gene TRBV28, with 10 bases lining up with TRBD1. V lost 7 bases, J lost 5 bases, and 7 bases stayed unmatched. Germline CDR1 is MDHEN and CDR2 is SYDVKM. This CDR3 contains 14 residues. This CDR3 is CASTDRGRGTEAFF. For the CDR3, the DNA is TGTGCCAGCACGGACAGGGGGAGGGGAACTGAAGCTTTCTTT. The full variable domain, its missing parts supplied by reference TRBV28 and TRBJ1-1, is DVKVTQSSRYLVKRTGEKVFLECVQDMDHENMFWYRQDPGLGLRLIYFSYDVKMKEKGDIPEGYSVSREKKERFSLILESASTNQTSMYLCASTDRGRGTEAFFGQGTRLTVV.

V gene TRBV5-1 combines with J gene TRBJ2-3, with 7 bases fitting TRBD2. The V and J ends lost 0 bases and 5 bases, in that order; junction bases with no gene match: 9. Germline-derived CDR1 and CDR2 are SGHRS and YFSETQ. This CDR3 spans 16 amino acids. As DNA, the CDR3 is TGCGCCAGCAGCTTGGAGGGTACTAGCGATCTAGATACGCAGTATTTT. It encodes CASSLEGTSDLDTQYF.

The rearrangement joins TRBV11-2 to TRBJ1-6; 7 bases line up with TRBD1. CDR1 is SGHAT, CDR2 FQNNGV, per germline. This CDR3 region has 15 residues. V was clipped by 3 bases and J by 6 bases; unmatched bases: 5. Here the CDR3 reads CASSFAGTVNSPLHF. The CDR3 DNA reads TGTGCCAGCAGCTTTGCCGGGACAGTTAATTCACCCCTCCACTTT.

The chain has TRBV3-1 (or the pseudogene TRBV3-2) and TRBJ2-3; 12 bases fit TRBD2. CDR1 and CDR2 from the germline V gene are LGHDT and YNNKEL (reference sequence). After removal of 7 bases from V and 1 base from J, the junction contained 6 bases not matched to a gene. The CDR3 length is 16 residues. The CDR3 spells CASKRTSGTGTDTQYF. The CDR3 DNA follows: TGTGCCAGCAAAAGGACTAGCGGGACCGGCACAGATACGCAGTATTTT.

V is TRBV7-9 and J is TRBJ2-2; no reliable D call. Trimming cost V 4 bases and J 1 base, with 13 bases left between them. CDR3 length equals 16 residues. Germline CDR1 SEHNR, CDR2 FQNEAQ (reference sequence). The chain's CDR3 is CASSSSPAGNTGELFF. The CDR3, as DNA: TGTGCCAGCAGCTCCTCCCCGGCAGGGAACACCGGGGAGCTGTTTTTT.

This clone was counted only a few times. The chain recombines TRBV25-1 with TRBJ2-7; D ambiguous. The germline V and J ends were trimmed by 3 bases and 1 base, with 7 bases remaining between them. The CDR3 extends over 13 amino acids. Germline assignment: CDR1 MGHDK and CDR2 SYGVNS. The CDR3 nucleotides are TGTGCCAGCAGTGATATACAGTCCTACGAGCAGTACTTC. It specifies CASSDIQSYEQYF.

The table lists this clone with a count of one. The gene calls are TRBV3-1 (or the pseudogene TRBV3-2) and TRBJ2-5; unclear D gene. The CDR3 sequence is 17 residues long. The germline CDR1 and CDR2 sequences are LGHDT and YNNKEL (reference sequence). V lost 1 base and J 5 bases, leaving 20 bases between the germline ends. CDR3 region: CASSQGSEALPVETQYF. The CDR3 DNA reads TGTGCCAGCAGCCAAGGAAGCGAAGCCCTGCCCGTGGAGACCCAGTACTTC.

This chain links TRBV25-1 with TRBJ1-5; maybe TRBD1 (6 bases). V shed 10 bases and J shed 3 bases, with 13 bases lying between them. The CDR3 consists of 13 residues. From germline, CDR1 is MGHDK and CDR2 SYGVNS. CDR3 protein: CATSDRVNQPQHF. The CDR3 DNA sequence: TGTGCCACCTCGGACAGAGTCAATCAGCCCCAGCATTTT.

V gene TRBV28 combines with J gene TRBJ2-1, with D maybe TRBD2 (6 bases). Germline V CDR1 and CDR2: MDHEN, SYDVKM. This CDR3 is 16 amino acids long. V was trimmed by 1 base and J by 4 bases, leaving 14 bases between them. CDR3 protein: CASSLYTGESYNEQFF. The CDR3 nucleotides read TGTGCCAGCAGTTTATACACGGGGGAGAGTTACAATGAGCAGTTCTTC.

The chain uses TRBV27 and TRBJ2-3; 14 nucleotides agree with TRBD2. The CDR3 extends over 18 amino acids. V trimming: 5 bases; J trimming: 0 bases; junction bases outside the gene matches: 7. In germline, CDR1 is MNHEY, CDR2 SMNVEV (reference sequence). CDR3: CASSQRTSGGPSTDTQYF. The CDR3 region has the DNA TGTGCCAGCAGTCAAAGGACTAGCGGGGGGCCAAGCACAGATACGCAGTATTTT.

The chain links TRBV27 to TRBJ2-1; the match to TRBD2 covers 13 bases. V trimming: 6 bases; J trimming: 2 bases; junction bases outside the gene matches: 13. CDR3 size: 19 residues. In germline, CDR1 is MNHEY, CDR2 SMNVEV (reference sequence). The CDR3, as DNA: TGTGCCAGCAGACTCATTTATCCACTAGCGGGGGGGCCCTACAATGAGCAGTTCTTC. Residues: CASRLIYPLAGGPYNEQFF.

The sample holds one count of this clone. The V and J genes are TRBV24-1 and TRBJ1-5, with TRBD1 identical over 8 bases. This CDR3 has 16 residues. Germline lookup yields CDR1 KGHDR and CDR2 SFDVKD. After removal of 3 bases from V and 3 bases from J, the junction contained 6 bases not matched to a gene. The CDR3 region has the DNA TGTGCCACCAGTGATGCCCGGGACAGGCCCAATCAGCCCCAGCATTTT. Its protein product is CATSDARDRPNQPQHF.

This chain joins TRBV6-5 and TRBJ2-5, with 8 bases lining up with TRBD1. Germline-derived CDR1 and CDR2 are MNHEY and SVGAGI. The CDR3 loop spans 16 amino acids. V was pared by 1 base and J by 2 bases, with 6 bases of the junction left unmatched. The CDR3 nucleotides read TGTGCCAGCAGTTACTGGGGAACAGGGGGTCAAGAGACCCAGTACTTC. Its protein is CASSYWGTGGQETQYF.

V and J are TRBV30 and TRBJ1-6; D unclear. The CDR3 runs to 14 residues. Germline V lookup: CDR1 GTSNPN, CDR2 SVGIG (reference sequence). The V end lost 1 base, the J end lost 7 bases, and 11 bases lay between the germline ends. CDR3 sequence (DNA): TGTGCCTGGAGTGCCGACGGAGGGAATTCACCCCTCCACTTT. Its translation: CAWSADGGNSPLHF.

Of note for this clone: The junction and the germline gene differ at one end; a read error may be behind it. The CDR3 nucleotides are TGTGCTTGGAACCGGGACAGGGCGCCAAACACCATATATTTT. Amino acid sequence: CAWNRDRAPNTIYF. This chain joins TRBV30 and TRBJ1-3; TRBD1 matches 9 bases. CDR1 and CDR2 from the germline V gene are GTSNPN and SVGIG (reference sequence). The CDR3 spans 14 residues. Full variable domain (remainder filled in from reference TRBV30 and TRBJ1-3): SQTIHQWPATLVQPVGSPLSLECTVEGTSNPNLYWYRQAAGRGLQLLFYSVGIGQISSEVPQNLSASRPQDRQFILSSKKLLLSDSGFYLCAWNRDRAPNTIYFGEGSWLTVV.

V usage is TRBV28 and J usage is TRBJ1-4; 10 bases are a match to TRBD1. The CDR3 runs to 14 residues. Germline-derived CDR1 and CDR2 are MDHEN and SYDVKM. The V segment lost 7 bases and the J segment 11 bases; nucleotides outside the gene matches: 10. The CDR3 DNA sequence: TGTGCCAGCACCCGGGGACAGGGGATCGAGAAACTGTTTTTT. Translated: CASTRGQGIEKLFF. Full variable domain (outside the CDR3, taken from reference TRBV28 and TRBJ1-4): DVKVTQSSRYLVKRTGEKVFLECVQDMDHENMFWYRQDPGLGLRLIYFSYDVKMKEKGDIPEGYSVSREKKERFSLILESASTNQTSMYLCASTRGQGIEKLFFGSGTQLSVL.